This passage covers 25 T cell receptor beta chains from one sample sequenced in a study of cytomegalovirus exposure and HLA in healthy donors. The primer mix had 60 Vbeta and 13 Jbeta primers. Profiled with immunoSEQ multiplex PCR; TCRdb holds only in-frame clones, not every one. The table includes some 180,000 clones, 78% detected once. Material: PBMCs. These receptors were collected from a female donor in good health and CMV-seronegative.

V gene TRBV29-1 combines with J gene TRBJ1-2; 9 bases align to TRBD1. The CDR3 covers 12 residues. Germline V gene lookup returns CDR1 SQVTM and CDR2 ANQGSEA. DNA of the CDR3: TGCGGGGCGGCCCGGGACAGGGAGGGCTACACCTTC. It encodes CGAARDREGYTF. The full variable domain, its missing parts supplied by reference TRBV29-1 and TRBJ1-2, is SAVISQKPSRDICQRGTSLTIQCQVDSQVTMMFWYRQQPGQSLTLIATANQGSEATYESGFVIDKFPISRPNLTFSTLTVSNMSPEDSSIYLCGAARDREGYTFGSGTRLTVV.

V is TRBV30 and J is TRBJ2-1, with 9 bases aligning to TRBD1. The CDR3 loop spans 14 amino acids. The junction had 5 bases not matched to a gene; V was cut back by 0 bases and J by 8 bases. CDR1 GTSNPN and CDR2 SVGIG come from the germline V gene (reference sequence). The CDR3 region is CAWSVGQGMDEQFF. CDR3 DNA sequence: TGTGCCTGGAGTGTTGGACAGGGGATGGATGAGCAGTTCTTC.

This clone was detected a few times. The rearrangement joins TRBV28 to TRBJ2-7; perhaps TRBD2 as D (6 bases). Germline loops: CDR1 MDHEN, CDR2 SYDVKM. The CDR3 loop spans 17 amino acids. V gave up 4 bases and J gave up 2 bases, with 21 bases separating them. This chain's CDR3 is CASSSIGGIGSPYEQYF. The CDR3 region has the DNA TGTGCCAGCAGTTCTATCGGCGGGATAGGATCTCCCTACGAGCAGTACTTC.

This clone was counted once. The chain uses TRBV7-9 and TRBJ1-4; weak D call: TRBD1 (5 bases). Germline CDR1 and CDR2: SEHNR and FQNEAQ (reference sequence). CDR3 size: 16 residues. V lost 2 bases to trimming and J lost 8 bases, with 18 bases between them. The CDR3 region has the DNA TGTGCCAGCAGCTTATGGAGGGGCGCGGGAGAAGAAAAACTGTTTTTT. It specifies CASSLWRGAGEEKLFF.

Only one count was recorded for this clone. The V and J genes are TRBV2 and TRBJ2-4; a weak D match, TRBD1 (6 bases). Germline V gives CDR1 SNHLY, CDR2 FYNNEI. The ends were cut back, 6 bases at V and 1 base at J, with 16 bases in the middle. The CDR3 extends over 16 amino acids. This CDR3 reads CASRTGGQLAKNIQYF. CDR3 sequence (DNA): TGTGCCAGCAGGACTGGGGGCCAGTTGGCCAAAAACATTCAGTACTTC.

The chain employs TRBV9 and TRBJ2-5; a possible D gene is TRBD1 (5 bases). Deletions cut 2 bases from V and 0 bases from J, with 11 bases between. The CDR3 is 15 amino acids. Germline CDR1 is SGDLS and CDR2 is YYNGEE. The CDR3 coding sequence is TGTGCCAGCAGCGTGGCAGGGCTGAACCAAGAGACCCAGTACTTC. It yields the protein CASSVAGLNQETQYF.

This clone was counted once. The J gene is TRBJ1-1, the V gene TRBV21-1; the table calls TRBD1, which could not be checked here. TRBV21-1 is a listed pseudogene. The CDR3 totals 16 residues. Here the CDR3 DNA reads TGTGCCAGCAGCAAAGTTTATGGACAACCGAACACTGAAGCTTTCTTT. Its protein is CASSKVYGQPNTEAFF.

The chain carries TRBV27 and TRBJ1-5; 8 bases map to TRBD1. The germline CDR1 and CDR2 sequences are MNHEY and SMNVEV (reference sequence). Trimming took 6 bases from V and 6 from J; bases not matched to a gene: 4. The CDR3 spans 13 residues. CDR3 coding DNA: TGTGCCAGCAGGACAGGGGCAAGTCAGCCCCAGCATTTT. Its protein product is CASRTGASQPQHF.

The chain employs TRBV28 and TRBJ2-3; D may be TRBD1 (6 bases). CDR3 length: 14 amino acids. Germline assignment: CDR1 MDHEN and CDR2 SYDVKM. Trimming stripped 4 bases from V and 2 bases from J, with 10 bases between. CDR3 sequence reads: CASSSQGPTDTQYF. CDR3 nucleotides: TGTGCCAGCAGTTCCCAGGGGCCCACAGATACGCAGTATTTT.

This clone was recorded once. This chain joins TRBV7-8 and TRBJ1-4; tentative D call: TRBD1 (5 bases). CDR3 size: 16 residues. CDR1 SGHVS and CDR2 FQNEAQ come from the germline V gene. Between the trimmed V and J ends, which lost 1 base and 3 bases, there was a span of 12 bases. This CDR3 reads CASSLGRVRANEKLFF. The DNA of the CDR3 is TGTGCCAGCAGCTTAGGCAGGGTTCGGGCTAATGAAAAACTGTTTTTT.

The chain recombines TRBV10-3 with TRBJ2-5; 7 nucleotides agree with TRBD1. J was trimmed by 5 bases and V by 6 bases; bases with no gene match: 12. CDR1 and CDR2 (germline): ENHRY, SYGVKD. The CDR3 extends over 15 amino acids. CDR3 in amino acids: CAIRSRDSGLETQYF. CDR3 coding DNA: TGTGCCATCAGATCCCGGGACAGTGGACTTGAGACCCAGTACTTC.

V is TRBV5-1 and J is TRBJ1-5; TRBD1 agrees at 10 bases. CDR1 is SGHRS, CDR2 YFSETQ, per germline. Unmatched junction bases numbered 15, after V lost 2 bases and J lost 7 bases. CDR3 length: 18 residues. The DNA of the CDR3 is TGCGCCAGCAGCTTCGGGCGGCTTCGACAGGGGGCACACCAGCCCCAGCATTTT. Translating gives CASSFGRLRQGAHQPQHF.

This chain joins TRBV7-3 and TRBJ2-1; D perhaps matches TRBD2 (6 bases). Deletions cut 4 bases from V and 0 bases from J, with 13 bases between. CDR1 is SGHTA and CDR2 is FQGTGA in the germline V gene. The CDR3 extends over 16 amino acids. The CDR3 nucleotides are TGTGCCAGCAGCTCGCCGGGACTGAGCTCCTACAATGAGCAGTTCTTC. It is translated as CASSSPGLSSYNEQFF.

The rearrangement links TRBV5-1 to TRBJ2-7; unclear D gene. The CDR3 has 13 residues. CDR1 and CDR2 from the germline V gene are SGHRS and YFSETQ. Trimming shortened V by 4 bases and J by 1 base, and 9 bases separated the two germline ends. In DNA, the CDR3 is TGCGCCAGCAGCCCGTCCGGGTCCTACGAGCAGTACTTC. It yields the protein CASSPSGSYEQYF.

This rearrangement joins TRBV5-6 to TRBJ1-1, with 9 bases lining up with TRBD1. The CDR3 covers 14 residues. Germline V gene data show CDR1 as SGHDT and CDR2 as YYEEEE. V gave up 3 bases and J gave up 5 bases; unmatched junction bases: 5. CDR3 region: CASSSTGGRTEAFF. Here the CDR3 DNA reads TGTGCCAGCAGCTCGACAGGGGGTAGAACTGAAGCTTTCTTT. The variable domain in full, completed from reference TRBV5-6 and TRBJ1-1, reads DAGVTQSPTHLIKTRGQQVTLRCSPKSGHDTVSWYQQALGQGPQFIFQYYEEEERQRGNFPDRFSGHQFPNYSSELNVNALLLGDSALYLCASSSTGGRTEAFFGQGTRLTVV.

This clone showed up just a few times. This chain joins TRBV13 and TRBJ2-7; 10 nucleotides agree with TRBD2. This CDR3 region has 15 residues. Unmatched junction bases numbered 9, after V lost 5 bases and J lost 5 bases. In germline, CDR1 is PRHDT, CDR2 FYEKMQ (reference sequence). CDR3 sequence reads: CASSGGLALNNEQYF. CDR3 DNA sequence: TGTGCCAGCAGCGGGGGACTAGCGTTGAATAACGAGCAGTACTTC.

The chain recombines TRBV7-2 with TRBJ1-1, with D possibly matching TRBD1 (6 bases). Germline values: CDR1 SGHTA, CDR2 FQGNSA. V lost 2 bases and J lost 3, with 13 bases in between. The CDR3 has 15 residues. CDR3 in DNA: TGTGCCAGCAGCTTATATCAGGGGCTCGACACTGAAGCTTTCTTT. Protein product: CASSLYQGLDTEAFF.

The sample holds one count of this clone. The rearrangement uses TRBV5-4 and TRBJ1-2; a possible D gene is TRBD1 (5 bases). Per the germline V gene, CDR1 is SGHNT and CDR2 is YYREEE (reference sequence). The CDR3 consists of 14 residues. V dropped 5 bases and J dropped 2 bases, with 13 bases sitting between them. The CDR3 here is CASRGYGGNYGYTF. In DNA form, the CDR3 reads TGTGCCAGCAGGGGTTATGGGGGGAACTATGGCTACACCTTC.

The table lists this clone with a few counts. V and J are TRBV4-3 and TRBJ2-7, with 9 bases identical to TRBD2. Germline CDR1 LGHNA, CDR2 YSLEER. This CDR3 is 17 amino acids long. Trimming removed 0 bases from V and 2 bases from J; junction bases left unmatched: 8. The CDR3 sequence is CASSQELDSGRPYEQYF. The CDR3 nucleotides read TGCGCCAGCAGCCAAGAACTGGATAGCGGGAGACCCTACGAGCAGTACTTC.

The genes are TRBV5-1 and TRBJ2-5; TRBD1 aligns across 7 bases. TRBJ2-7 explains the end of the DNA better; the J call may be wrong. The CDR3 spans 13 residues. The germline gives CDR1 SGHRS, CDR2 YFSETQ. The CDR3 DNA reads TGCGCCAGCGGGGTGACAGGGTCCTACGAGCAGTACTTC. Its translation: CASGVTGSYEQYF.

The genes are TRBV10-3 and TRBJ2-5; 8 bases align to TRBD1. There are 11 residues in the CDR3. The J segment lost 5 bases and the V segment lost 11 bases, leaving 4 bases of the junction unmatched. The V gene's germline CDR1 is ENHRY and CDR2 SYGVKD. CDR3 protein: CAARQGETQYF. In DNA, the CDR3 is TGTGCCGCCCGACAGGGGGAGACCCAGTACTTC.

V is TRBV6-1 and J is TRBJ2-7, with 10 bases fitting TRBD1. Germline V CDR1 and CDR2: MNHNS, SASEGT. The CDR3 consists of 14 residues. J lost 0 bases, V lost 6 bases, and 2 bases had no gene match. CDR3 in amino acids: CASRGTGDSYEQYF. CDR3 coding DNA: TGTGCCAGCAGGGGGACAGGGGACTCCTACGAGCAGTACTTC.

The chain employs TRBV11-2 and TRBJ2-7; TRBD1 might be the D (6 bases). V was trimmed by 3 bases and J by 1 base, leaving 10 bases between them. CDR1 SGHAT and CDR2 FQNNGV come from the germline V gene. The length of the CDR3 is 14 residues. The CDR3 DNA is TGTGCCAGCAGCTTTGCGGACAGTTCCTACGAGCAGTACTTC. Protein product: CASSFADSSYEQYF.

This chain joins TRBV27 and TRBJ1-5; 7 positions match TRBD1. The CDR3 is made up of 15 amino acids. V lost 6 bases to trimming and J lost 1 base; unmatched junction nucleotides: 6. Looked up from germline, CDR1 is MNHEY and CDR2 is SMNVEV (reference sequence). The CDR3 DNA reads as TGTGCCAGCAGCCAGACAGGGCGAAGCAATCAGCCCCAGCATTTT. This codes for CASSQTGRSNQPQHF.

The chain is built from TRBV6-5 and TRBJ2-7, with 9 nucleotides matching TRBD1. The ends lost 5 bases at V and 3 bases at J; junction bases unmatched: 8. The CDR3 spans 15 residues. Germline V gene lookup returns CDR1 MNHEY and CDR2 SVGAGI. The CDR3 DNA is TGTGCCAGCAGTCCCCTGGGACAGGGTCTCTACGAGCAGTACTTC. Translated, it gives CASSPLGQGLYEQYF.